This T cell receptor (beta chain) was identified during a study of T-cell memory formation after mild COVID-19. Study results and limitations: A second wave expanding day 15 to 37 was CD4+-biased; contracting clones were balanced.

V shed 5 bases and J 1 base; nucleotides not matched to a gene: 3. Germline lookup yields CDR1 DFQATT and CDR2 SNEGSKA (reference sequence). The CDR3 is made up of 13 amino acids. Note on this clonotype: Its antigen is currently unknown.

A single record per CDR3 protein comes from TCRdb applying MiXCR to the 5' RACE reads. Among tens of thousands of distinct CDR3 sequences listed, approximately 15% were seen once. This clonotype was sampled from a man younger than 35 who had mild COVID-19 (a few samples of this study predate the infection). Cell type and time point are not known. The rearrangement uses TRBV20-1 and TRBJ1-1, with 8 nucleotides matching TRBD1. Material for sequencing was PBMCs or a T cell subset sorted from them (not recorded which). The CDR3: CSAQDRANTEAFF. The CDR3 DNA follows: TGCAGTGCTCAGGACAGGGCGAACACTGAAGCTTTCTTT.